This entry describes one T cell receptor (beta chain). Its antigen remains unidentified. Per-base qualities were not stored, and no clone one base away is much larger. The collaborating institutions used their own protocols to collect whole blood in K2EDTA tubes. For TCRbeta analysis, collaborators shipped samples as frozen whole blood, isolated PBMCs, or DNA extracted from either of those sample types. The data are from a study of blood T cell repertoires in COVID-19 (dated by TCRdb to between 2020 and 2021). For the wider study: The collaborator samples originated in the United States, Italy and Spain and spanned the acute and convalescent phases of COVID-19. The prospective study material was composed of cDNA or gDNA derived from T cells, B-cell-depleted T cells, or PBMCs. Deeply sampled blood TCRbeta repertoires from subjects exposed to, actively infected with, or recovered from COVID-19 were included in the dataset. The repertoires were released in a freely available public database meant as a resource for research on the immune response to SARS-CoV-2. Samples were obtained from the ongoing ImmuneRACE study (first 160 participants) and from over 1,000 subjects provided by 6 global collaborators. The sample metadata nearly always contained a de-identified subject ID, COVID-19 status, age in years and sex. Where available, HLA class I and class II types were taken from metadata supplied by the sample provider and were not determined by assay-based typing.

Deletion took 4 bases off V and 3 bases off J, with a span of 13 bases between the germline ends. Reading the germline V gene gives CDR1 SGHRS and CDR2 YFSETQ. The CDR3 goes from the cysteine to the phenylalanine over 14 residues. Only the CDR3 part of the read is kept: 42 bases, read in frame from the first base. TCRbeta CDR3 regions were amplified from genomic DNA by means of the immunoSEQ Assay, a bias-controlled multiplex PCR. The authors processed their data as follows. Nucleated cell counts per sample were estimated from amplification of reference gene primers within the assay. Sequence reads were collapsed and filtered to measure the absolute abundance of every unique TCRbeta CDR3 rearrangement. For each sample, productive Simpson clonality was calculated as the square root of Simpson's diversity index across productive rearrangements. The table comes from immuneACCESS by way of TCRdb, which keeps in-frame sequences with V and J called. Part of the clones is missing from these tables; in studies checked, under half for an unresolved V gene and the rest for unknown reasons. D and trimming were read from the DNA, whereas the V and J calls and clone size are those reported in that table. The sample data list 90,000 to 120,000 clones, and 65% to 80% of these were observed just once. The biggest ten clones account for approximately 4.5% of the sample.

Study-wide conclusions, independent of this receptor: Clinical and demographic metadata were provided uncurated, with the amount varying by source and participant.

The sequence joins TRBV5-1 to TRBJ2-5; tentative D gene TRBD1, with 6 bases matching. This clonotype was obtained from a man aged 65 to 85 with acute or convalescent COVID-19. The source material was peripheral blood. The DNA sequence reads TGCGCCAGCAGCACTAGGGGGTCGGAAGAGACCCAGTACTTC. The resulting protein is CASSTRGSEETQYF.